Listed here are 10 T cell receptor beta chains from one sample, sequenced in a study of OX40 agonist ivuxolimab in advanced cancers. Only in-frame clones appear in the TCRdb table, and some are missing; sequencing was by immunoSEQ multiplex PCR. The sample holds roughly 45,000 clones; nearly 80% are singletons and the top ten take roughly 7.3%. The source was CD4+ or CD8+ T cells sorted from blood, collected in a trial of the OX40 agonist ivuxolimab. The receptors were sampled from an adult with an advanced solid tumor such as melanoma, head and neck, liver or kidney cancer.

This chain connects TRBV19 to TRBJ2-7; 11 bases line up with TRBD1. With V trimmed by 5 bases and J by 3 bases, 9 bases remained unmatched. Germline lookup yields CDR1 LNHDA and CDR2 SQIVND (reference sequence). This CDR3 has 16 amino acids. CDR3 DNA sequence: TGTGCCAGTAGTGATGAGGCCGGGACAGGGGGCTACGAGCAGTACTTC. This sequence encodes CASSDEAGTGGYEQYF.

The table lists this clone with a few counts. DNA for the CDR3: TGCGCCAGCAGCCAGGTCTTGGCGGGAGAGTCTAATGAGCAGTTCTTC. It specifies CASSQVLAGESNEQFF. The chain links TRBV4-1 to TRBJ2-1; 7 nucleotides agree with TRBD2. V dropped 3 bases and J dropped 7; count of bases not matched to a gene: 12. The CDR3 length is 16 residues. The germline V gene has CDR1 MGHRA and CDR2 YSYEKL.

V and J are TRBV7-6 and TRBJ1-1; D gene uncertain. Germline V gene lookup returns CDR1 SGHVS and CDR2 FNYEAQ. V was clipped by 1 base and J by 0 bases, with 6 bases between them. This CDR3 is 14 amino acids long. The CDR3 protein is CASSLGGLNTEAFF. The CDR3 coding sequence is TGTGCCAGCAGCTTAGGAGGTTTGAACACTGAAGCTTTCTTT.

The gene calls are TRBV4-1 and TRBJ2-2; D is undetermined. Germline assignment: CDR1 MGHRA and CDR2 YSYEKL. Trimming removed 0 bases at V and 7 bases at J, with 6 bases between. This CDR3 has 13 residues. CDR3 DNA: TGCGCCAGCAGCCAAGAGAAGGTCGGGGAGCTGTTTTTT. Translated, it gives CASSQEKVGELFF.

The V gene is TRBV6-5, the J gene TRBJ1-4; D is ambiguous. CDR1 and CDR2 (germline): MNHEY, SVGAGI. This CDR3 region has 14 residues. Trimming stripped 6 bases from V and 9 bases from J, with 17 bases between. In nucleotides, the CDR3 is TGTGCCAGCAGGCGCTCGTCCCCCCTCCAAAAACTGTTTTTT. Translation: CASRRSSPLQKLFF.

The V call is TRBV27, the J call TRBJ1-1; weak D call: TRBD1 (6 bases). V was shortened by 5 bases and J by 1 base, with 17 bases between the two germline ends. Germline CDR1 and CDR2: MNHEY and SMNVEV (reference sequence). CDR3 size: 16 residues. CDR3 amino acids: CASSPRPYRENTEAFF. DNA of the CDR3: TGTGCCAGCAGTCCCCGCCCCTACAGGGAGAACACTGAAGCTTTCTTT.

The chain is built from TRBV7-8 and TRBJ2-5; 7 bases agree with TRBD2. Germline V gene lookup returns CDR1 SGHVS and CDR2 FQNEAQ. CDR3 length: 16 residues. V lost 4 bases to trimming and J lost 6 bases; unmatched junction nucleotides: 14. The CDR3 spells CASSSLGGTGGKTQYF. Here the CDR3 DNA reads TGTGCCAGCAGCTCCCTGGGAGGGACGGGGGGTAAGACCCAGTACTTC.

This sequence joins TRBV14 and TRBJ2-4; D perhaps matches TRBD2 (5 bases). V was pared by 1 base and J by 2 bases, with 15 bases between. The CDR3 totals 17 residues. Germline CDR1 is SGHDN and CDR2 is FVKESK. The CDR3, as DNA: TGTGCCAGCAGCCAAGTAAGCCCTACGGGGACCAAAAACATTCAGTACTTC. It codes for CASSQVSPTGTKNIQYF.

The chain is built from TRBV20-1 and TRBJ2-3; no firm D call. Germline V gene sequence: CDR1 DFQATT, CDR2 SNEGSKA (reference sequence). The CDR3 runs 11 residues. V lost 3 bases to trimming and J lost 4 bases, with 5 bases between them. The CDR3: CSASDPDTQYF. The DNA for the CDR3 is TGCAGTGCTAGTGACCCAGATACGCAGTATTTT.

V is TRBV5-1 and J is TRBJ1-1, with 8 nucleotides matching TRBD1. V lost 1 base, J lost 3 bases, and 2 bases stayed unmatched. This CDR3 is built from 14 residues. Germline V CDR1 and CDR2: SGHRS, YFSETQ. This CDR3 is CASSLQGADTEAFF. CDR3 DNA: TGCGCCAGCAGCTTGCAGGGGGCGGACACTGAAGCTTTCTTT.